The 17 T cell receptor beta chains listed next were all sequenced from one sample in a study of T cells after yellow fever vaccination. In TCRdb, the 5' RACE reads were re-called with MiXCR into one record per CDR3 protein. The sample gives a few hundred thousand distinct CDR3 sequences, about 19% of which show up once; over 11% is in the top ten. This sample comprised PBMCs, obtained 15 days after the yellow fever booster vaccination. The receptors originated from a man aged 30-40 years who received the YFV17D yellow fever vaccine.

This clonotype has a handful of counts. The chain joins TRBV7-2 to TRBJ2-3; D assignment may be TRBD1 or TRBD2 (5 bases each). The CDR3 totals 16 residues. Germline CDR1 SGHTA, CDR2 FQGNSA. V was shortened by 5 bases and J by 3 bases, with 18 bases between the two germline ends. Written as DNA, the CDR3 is TGTGCCAGCAGCCTCCGGGACCCCGAAGGGACAGATACGCAGTATTTT. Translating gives CASSLRDPEGTDTQYF. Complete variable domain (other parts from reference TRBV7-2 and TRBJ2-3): GAGVSQSPSNKVTEKGKDVELRCDPISGHTALYWYRQSLGQGLEFLIYFQGNSAPDKSGLPSDRFSAERTGGSVSTLTIQRTQQEDSAVYLCASSLRDPEGTDTQYFGPGTRLTVL.

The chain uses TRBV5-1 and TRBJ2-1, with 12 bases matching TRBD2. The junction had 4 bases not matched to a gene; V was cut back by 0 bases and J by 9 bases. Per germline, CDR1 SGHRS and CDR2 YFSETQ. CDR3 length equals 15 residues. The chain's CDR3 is CASSLETSGSGEQFF. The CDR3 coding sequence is TGCGCCAGCAGCTTGGAGACTAGCGGGAGTGGTGAGCAGTTCTTC. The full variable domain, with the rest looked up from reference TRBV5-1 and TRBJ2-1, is KAGVTQTPRYLIKTRGQQVTLSCSPISGHRSVSWYQQTPGQGLQFLFEYFSETQRNKGNFPGRFSGRQFSNSRSEMNVSTLELGDSALYLCASSLETSGSGEQFFGPGTRLTVL.

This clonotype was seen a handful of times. The DNA for the CDR3 is TGTGCCAGCAGCCAAGTCCTTTTGAACACCGGGGAGCTGTTTTTT. Its protein product is CASSQVLLNTGELFF. The chain joins TRBV3-1 to TRBJ2-2; no clear D gene. The germline gives CDR1 LGHDT, CDR2 YNNKEL (reference sequence). V was shortened by 1 base and J by 1 base, with 7 bases between the two germline ends. The CDR3 totals 15 residues.

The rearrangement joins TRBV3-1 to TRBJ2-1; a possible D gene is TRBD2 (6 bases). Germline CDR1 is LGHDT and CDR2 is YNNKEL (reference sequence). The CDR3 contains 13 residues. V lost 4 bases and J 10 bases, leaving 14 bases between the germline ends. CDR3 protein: CASSRGRAGEQFF. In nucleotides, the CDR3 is TGTGCCAGCAGCCGGGGCCGGGCGGGAGAGCAGTTCTTC.

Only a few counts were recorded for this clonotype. Here the CDR3 DNA reads TGTGCCAGCAGCGGAGCCCGGGTGGGGTGGGATATAAACAATGAGCAGTTCTTC. Translation: CASSGARVGWDINNEQFF. The J gene is TRBJ2-1, the V gene TRBV11-1, with D uncertain. The germline CDR1 and CDR2 sequences are SGHAT and FQDESV (reference sequence). V was trimmed by 5 bases and J by 5 bases, leaving 25 bases between them. This CDR3 is built from 18 residues.

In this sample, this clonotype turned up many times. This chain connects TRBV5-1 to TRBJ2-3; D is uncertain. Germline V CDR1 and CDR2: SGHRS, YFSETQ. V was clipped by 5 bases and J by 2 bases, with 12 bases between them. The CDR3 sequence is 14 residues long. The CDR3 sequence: CASRSTLDTDTQYF. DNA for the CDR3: TGCGCCAGCAGAAGCACTCTAGACACAGATACGCAGTATTTT.

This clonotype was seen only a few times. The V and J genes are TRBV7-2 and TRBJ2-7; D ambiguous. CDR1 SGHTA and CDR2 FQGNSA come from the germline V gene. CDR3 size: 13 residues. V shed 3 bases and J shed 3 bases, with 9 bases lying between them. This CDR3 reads CASSFQVGYEQYF. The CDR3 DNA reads TGTGCCAGCAGCTTTCAAGTCGGCTACGAGCAGTACTTC.

The CDR3 is CASRATRNSYEQYF. The CDR3 DNA is TGCGCCAGTAGAGCCACGCGGAACTCCTACGAGCAGTACTTC. The J gene is TRBJ2-7, the V gene TRBV5-1; no firm D call. CDR1 and CDR2 from the germline V gene are SGHRS and YFSETQ. The CDR3 sequence is 14 residues long. Trimming took 8 bases from V and 0 from J, leaving 15 bases between them.

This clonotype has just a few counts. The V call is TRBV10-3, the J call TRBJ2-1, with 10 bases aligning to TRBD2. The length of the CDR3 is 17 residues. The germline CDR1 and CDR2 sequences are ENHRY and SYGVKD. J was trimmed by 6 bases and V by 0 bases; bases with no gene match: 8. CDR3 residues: CAISESGASGGPNEQFF. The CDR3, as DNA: TGTGCCATCAGTGAGTCGGGAGCTAGCGGGGGTCCCAATGAGCAGTTCTTC.

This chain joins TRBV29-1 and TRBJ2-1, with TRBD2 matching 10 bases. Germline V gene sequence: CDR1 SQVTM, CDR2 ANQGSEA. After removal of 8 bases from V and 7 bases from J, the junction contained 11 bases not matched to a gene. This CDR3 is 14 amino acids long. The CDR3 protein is CSSGQREGGNEQFF. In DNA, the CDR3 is TGCAGCTCCGGCCAGCGGGAGGGCGGGAATGAGCAGTTCTTC.

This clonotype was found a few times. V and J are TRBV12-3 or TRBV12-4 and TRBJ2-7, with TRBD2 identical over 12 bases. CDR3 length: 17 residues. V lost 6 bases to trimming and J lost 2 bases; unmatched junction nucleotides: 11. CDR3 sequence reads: CASSPTGLAGNTYEQYF. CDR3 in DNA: TGTGCCAGCAGCCCCACCGGACTAGCGGGGAACACCTACGAGCAGTACTTC.

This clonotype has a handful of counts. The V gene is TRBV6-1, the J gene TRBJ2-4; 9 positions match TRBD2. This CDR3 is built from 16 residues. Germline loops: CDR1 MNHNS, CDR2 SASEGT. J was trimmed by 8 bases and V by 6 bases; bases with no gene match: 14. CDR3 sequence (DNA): TGTGCCAGCAGACAAAATCCGGGACTAGCTGTGGACATTCAGTACTTC. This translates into CASRQNPGLAVDIQYF.

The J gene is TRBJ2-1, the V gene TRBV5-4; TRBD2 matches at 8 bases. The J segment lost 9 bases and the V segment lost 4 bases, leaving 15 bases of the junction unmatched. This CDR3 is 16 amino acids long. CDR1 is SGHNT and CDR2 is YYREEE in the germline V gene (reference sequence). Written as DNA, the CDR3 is TGTGCCAGCAGCGAAGCCGGGCGGGCGGGAGGAGGTGAGCAGTTCTTC. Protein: CASSEAGRAGGGEQFF.

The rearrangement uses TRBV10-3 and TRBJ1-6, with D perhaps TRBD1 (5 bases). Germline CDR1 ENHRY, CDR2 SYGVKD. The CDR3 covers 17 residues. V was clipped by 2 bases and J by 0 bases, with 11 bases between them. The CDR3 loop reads CAISEGAASSYNSPLHF. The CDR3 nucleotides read TGTGCCATCAGTGAGGGGGCAGCGAGCTCCTATAATTCACCCCTCCACTTT.

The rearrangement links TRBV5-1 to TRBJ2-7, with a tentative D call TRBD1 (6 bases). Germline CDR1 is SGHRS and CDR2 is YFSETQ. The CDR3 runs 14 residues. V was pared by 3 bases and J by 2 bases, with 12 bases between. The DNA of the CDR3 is TGCGCCAGCAGCTCACAGGGTTACACCTACGAGCAGTACTTC. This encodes CASSSQGYTYEQYF. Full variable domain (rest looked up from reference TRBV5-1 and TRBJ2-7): KAGVTQTPRYLIKTRGQQVTLSCSPISGHRSVSWYQQTPGQGLQFLFEYFSETQRNKGNFPGRFSGRQFSNSRSEMNVSTLELGDSALYLCASSSQGYTYEQYFGPGTRLTVT.

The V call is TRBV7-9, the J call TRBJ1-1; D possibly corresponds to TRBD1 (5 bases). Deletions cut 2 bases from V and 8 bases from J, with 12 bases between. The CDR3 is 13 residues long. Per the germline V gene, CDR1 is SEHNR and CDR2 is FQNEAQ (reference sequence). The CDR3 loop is CASSLYRDSEAFF. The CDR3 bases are TGTGCCAGCAGCTTATACCGGGACTCGGAAGCTTTCTTT.

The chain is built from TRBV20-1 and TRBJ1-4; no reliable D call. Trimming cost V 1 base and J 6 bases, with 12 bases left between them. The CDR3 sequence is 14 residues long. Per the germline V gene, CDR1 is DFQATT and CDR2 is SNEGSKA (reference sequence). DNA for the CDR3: TGCAGTGCTAGAGTGTCTGGGAGTTATGAAAAACTGTTTTTT. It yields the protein CSARVSGSYEKLFF.